This record looks at one T cell receptor beta chain sequence and its context. Its antigen is not yet known. Base-call qualities are not available, and no considerably larger clone is one nucleotide away. The record originates from a study of blood T cell repertoires in COVID-19 (dated by TCRdb to about 2020). About the full investigation: Samples covering the acute and convalescent phases of COVID-19 were provided by collaborators in the United States, Italy and Spain. The material from the prospective study consisted of cDNA or gDNA derived from T cells, B-cell-depleted T cells, or PBMCs. Subjects who had been exposed to COVID-19, were actively infected with it, or had recovered from it provided the deeply sampled blood TCRbeta repertoires that made up the dataset. The repertoires were released in a freely available public database meant as a resource for research on the immune response to SARS-CoV-2. The samples were drawn from two sources: the first 160 participants of the ongoing ImmuneRACE study, and 950 to 1,500 subjects contributed by 6 global collaborators. A de-identified subject ID, COVID-19 status, age in years and sex were almost always included in the sample metadata. Where available, HLA class I and class II types were obtained from metadata supplied by the sample provider rather than from assay-based typing.

The CDR3 measures 12 amino acids from cysteine to phenylalanine. The sequence is cut down to CDR3 DNA, 36 bases in frame from base 1. CDR1 and CDR2 are drawn from the germline V gene: SQVTM, ANQGSEA. A distance of 11 bases separates the germline ends of V and J, which lose 5 bases and 6 bases respectively. What the study reported, not specific to this receptor: The amount of clinical and demographic metadata varied by source and participant and was provided uncurated.

TCRbeta CDR3 regions were amplified from genomic DNA using the immunoSEQ Assay, a bias-controlled multiplex PCR. Processing in the source paper ran as follows. Nucleated cell counts per sample were estimated from amplification of reference gene primers within the assay. To quantify the absolute abundance of each unique TCRbeta CDR3 rearrangement, sequence reads were collapsed and filtered. For each sample, productive Simpson clonality was calculated as the square root of Simpson's diversity index over productive rearrangements. TCRdb provides this immuneACCESS table in a form limited to in-frame rearrangements. Some clones are lacking; in checked studies, under half of them reflect an unresolved V gene, and why the rest are absent is not known. The D gene and trimming were derived from the DNA, and the V and J assignments and clone size from that table. The sample contains 120,000 or so clones, about 81% of them found a single time. The biggest ten clones account for about 17% of the sample.

In Seattle, one collaborating source enrolled patients while the infection was active and tracked those patients longitudinally over the course of disease. Collaborating institutions collected whole blood in K2EDTA tubes following their own protocols. Collaborator samples were shipped for TCRbeta analysis as frozen whole blood, isolated PBMCs, or DNA extracted from either sample type. The sequence joins TRBV29-1 to TRBJ2-4; no D gene is confidently identified. This clonotype was sampled from a man aged 25 to 40 with COVID-19, enrolled during active disease. The sequenced sample was peripheral blood. The DNA sequence follows: TGCAGCGTTAACGAGGTTGGAAACATTCAGTACTTC. Its translation reads: CSVNEVGNIQYF.